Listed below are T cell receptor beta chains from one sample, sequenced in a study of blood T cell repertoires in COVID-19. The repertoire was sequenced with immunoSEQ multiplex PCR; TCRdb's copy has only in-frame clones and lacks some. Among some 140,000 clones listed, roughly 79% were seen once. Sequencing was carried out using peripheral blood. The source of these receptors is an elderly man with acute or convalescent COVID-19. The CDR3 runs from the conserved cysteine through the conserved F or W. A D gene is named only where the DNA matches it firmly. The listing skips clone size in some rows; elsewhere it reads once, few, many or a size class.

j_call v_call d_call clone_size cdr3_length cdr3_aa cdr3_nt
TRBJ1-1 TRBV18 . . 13 CASSPSPNTEAFF TGTGCCAGCTCACCCAGTCCGAACACTGAAGCTTTCTTT
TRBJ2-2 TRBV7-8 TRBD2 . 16 CASSDPWGRGLGELFF TGTGCCAGCAGCGACCCCTGGGGGAGGGGTTTAGGGGAGCTGTTTTTT
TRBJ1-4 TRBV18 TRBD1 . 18 CASSYRESQGATNEKLFF TGTGCCAGCTCCTACAGGGAGTCACAGGGGGCAACTAATGAAAAACTGTTTTTT
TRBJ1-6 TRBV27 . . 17 CASSLLGGPFYNSPLHF TGTGCCAGCAGTTTGTTGGGGGGTCCTTTCTATAATTCACCCCTCCACTTT
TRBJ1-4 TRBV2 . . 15 CASRNRALRSEKLFF TGTGCCAGCAGAAACAGGGCCCTCAGGAGTGAAAAACTGTTTTTT
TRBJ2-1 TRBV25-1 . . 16 CASSTLVGGHNNEQFF TGTGCCAGCAGTACCCTCGTCGGGGGTCATAACAATGAGCAGTTCTTC
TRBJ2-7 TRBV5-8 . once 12 CASSSYSYEQYF TGTGCCAGCAGCTCCTACAGCTACGAGCAGTACTTC
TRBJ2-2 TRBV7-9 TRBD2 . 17 CASRQRGSGGAPGELFF TGTGCCAGCAGACAGAGAGGCAGCGGGGGGGCCCCCGGGGAGCTGTTTTTT
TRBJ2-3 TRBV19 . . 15 CASSVVLGETDTQYF TGTGCCAGTAGTGTTGTGCTAGGGGAAACAGATACGCAGTATTTT
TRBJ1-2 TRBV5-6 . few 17 CASSAGHHLLSNYGYTF TGTGCCAGCAGCGCCGGACACCACCTCCTTTCTAACTATGGCTACACCTTC
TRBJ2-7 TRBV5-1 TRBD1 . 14 CASSQRQGGGEQYF TGCGCCAGCAGCCAGAGACAGGGTGGTGGCGAGCAGTACTTC